Listed below are T cell receptor beta chains from one sample, sequenced in a study of metastatic and nonmetastatic thyroid tumors. TCRdb reprocessed the PCR reads using MiXCR. The sample contains about 33,000 clones, 15% to 20% of which appear only once. Input material: blood. The receptors were gathered from a female donor with papillary thyroid cancer or a benign thyroid nodule (not recorded which). Some clones in this sample may be carry-over from other donors' samples. Each CDR3 is given with its conserved first and last residue. D genes are given only for firm matches. For some rows the clone size is stated as once, few or many, or as a class when expanded; others skip it.

TRBJ1-2,TRBV28,few,.,TGTGCCAGCAGTTTAATATGCAGGGACTATTGCTACACCTTC,CASSLICRDYCYTF
TRBJ2-3,TRBV3-1,many,.,TGTGCCAGCGGTACAGGGATTCGAGATACGCAGTATTTT,CASGTGIRDTQYF
TRBJ2-7,TRBV6-1,many,.,TGTGCCAGCAGTGAAGTACGCCGGAGCTCCTACGAGCAGTACTTC,CASSEVRRSSYEQYF
TRBJ2-7,TRBV7-9,many,TRBD2,TGTGCCAGCAGCAGAAGCGGGGGACCTTCCTACGAGCAGTACTTC,CASSRSGGPSYEQYF
TRBJ1-1,TRBV5-1,.,.,TGCGCCAGCGGCTTGGGGCTTAGCACTGAAGCTTTCTTT,CASGLGLSTEAFF
TRBJ1-1,TRBV20-1,many,.,TGCAGTGCTAGAGAGTATACTGAAGCTTTCTTT,CSAREYTEAFF
TRBJ1-3,TRBV28,.,TRBD1,TGTGCCAGCACTTTGGGGACAGAGGACAGGGGTAGAAACACCATATATTTT,CASTLGTEDRGRNTIYF
TRBJ2-1,TRBV30,many,TRBD1,TGTGCCTGGATGGGGGGACAGGGTGTCGATGAGCAGTTCTTC,CAWMGGQGVDEQFF
TRBJ1-6,TRBV20-1,many,TRBD1,TGCAGTGCTCAGCCGGGACAGGGGGTTTCACCCCTCCACTTT,CSAQPGQGVSPLHF
TRBJ2-2,TRBV2,.,TRBD2,TGTGCCAGCAGAGCGTCTCGAGGACTAGCGGGGGCAGGGGAGCTGTTTTTT,CASRASRGLAGAGELFF
TRBJ2-4,TRBV3-1,many,TRBD1,TGTGCCAGCAGCCAAGCGGGACAGTTAAACATTCAGTACTTC,CASSQAGQLNIQYF
TRBJ2-2,TRBV28,many,.,TGTGCCAGCAGTTTAGTCGGGGACGCCGGGGAGCTGTTTTTT,CASSLVGDAGELFF
TRBJ2-2,TRBV2,many,.,TGTGCCAGCAGTGAAGACGGGAGCACCGGGGAGCTGTTTTTT,CASSEDGSTGELFF
TRBJ1-5,TRBV5-1,many,TRBD1,TGCGCCAGCAGCTTCGACAGGGGGGGCCAGCCCCAGCATTTT,CASSFDRGGQPQHF
TRBJ1-6,TRBV28,many,.,TGTGCCAGCAGTTTAAGTCAGTATAATTCACCCCTCCACTTT,CASSLSQYNSPLHF
TRBJ2-7,TRBV3-1,many,TRBD2,TGTGCCAGCAGCCAAGATTCGGGGCGGGGGAGAGCCAGCAAGCAATACTTC,CASSQDSGRGRASKQYF
TRBJ1-4,TRBV7-6,many,TRBD1,TGTGCCAGCAGCTTAGTGCGCCAGGGGGCGCCGGGTGAAAAACTGTTTTTT,CASSLVRQGAPGEKLFF
TRBJ2-1,TRBV7-2,many,TRBD2,TGTGCCAGCAGCTCCTTAGCGGGAGATCCCAATGAGCAGTTCTTC,CASSSLAGDPNEQFF
TRBJ2-5,TRBV24-1,many,TRBD1,TGTGCCACCAGTGAAACGGGACAGGGAATGATTGAGACCCAGTACTTC,CATSETGQGMIETQYF
TRBJ2-4,TRBV7-2,.,.,TGTGCCAGCAGCTTAGGTATCCGGGATGGGAGCATTCAGTACTTC,CASSLGIRDGSIQYF
TRBJ1-1,TRBV5-1,many,TRBD1,TGCGCCAGCAGCTTGGGGGCCCCGGGACAGGGATCCATCGCTTTCTTT,CASSLGAPGQGSIAFF
TRBJ2-7,TRBV6-2/TRBV6-3,.,.,TGTGCCAGCAGTCCAGTGGAGTTCTACGAGCAGTACTTC,CASSPVEFYEQYF
TRBJ2-7,TRBV12-3/TRBV12-4,.,.,TGTGCCAGCAGTTTTGGCAGGAACTACGAGCAGTACTTC,CASSFGRNYEQYF
TRBJ2-3,TRBV5-1,.,.,TGCGCCAGCAGCTTGGAACCAGATACGCAGTATTTT,CASSLEPDTQYF
TRBJ2-1,TRBV6-1,.,TRBD2,TGTGCCAGCAGACCTCCCCCCGGGACTAGTACTAATGAGCAGTTCTTC,CASRPPPGTSTNEQFF
TRBJ2-7,TRBV19,.,.,TGTGCCAGTAGTAATCGAGGTTCCGGCGAGCAGTACTTC,CASSNRGSGEQYF
TRBJ2-3,TRBV2,.,TRBD2,TGTGCCAGCGAGGCGGGGGGTGGCGTTTTTCCGGATACGCAGTATTTT,CASEAGGGVFPDTQYF
TRBJ2-7,TRBV4-2,many,TRBD2,TGTGCCAGCGCTAGAGGACTAGCGGGAGGTGAGCAGTACTTC,CASARGLAGGEQYF
TRBJ2-5,TRBV24-1,many,TRBD2,TGTGCCACCAGCATTAGCGGGAGAGAGACCCAGTACTTC,CATSISGRETQYF
TRBJ1-4,TRBV9,many,TRBD1,TGTGCCAGCAGCACCCGGACAGGGCCCGAAAAACTGTTTTTT,CASSTRTGPEKLFF
TRBJ1-6,TRBV10-3,many,.,TGTGCCATCAGTGAGTACTCTAATTCACCCCTCCACTTT,CAISEYSNSPLHF
TRBJ1-2,TRBV9,many,TRBD1,TGTGCCAGCAGCGTAGGGTGGGACAGGGACCTCGGCTACACCTTC,CASSVGWDRDLGYTF
TRBJ2-7,TRBV29-1,.,TRBD2,TGCAGCGTCAGCGGGGGGTGCCCATCCTACGAGCAGTACTTC,CSVSGGCPSYEQYF
TRBJ2-7,TRBV6-1,medium-sized,.,TGTGCCAGCAGTCCGAGCCGGGTCGAGCAGTACTTC,CASSPSRVEQYF
TRBJ2-2,TRBV12-3/TRBV12-4,many,.,TGTGCCAGCACCGGGAGTCTCGGCACCGGGGAGCTGTTTTTT,CASTGSLGTGELFF
TRBJ1-2,TRBV5-1,many,TRBD1,TGCGCCAGCAGCTCGGGACAGGGCATAGATGGCTACACCTTC,CASSSGQGIDGYTF
TRBJ2-7,TRBV28,.,.,TGTGCCAGCAGTTTAATGGGCAGCCCTCTAACCTACGAGCATTACTTC,CASSLMGSPLTYEHYF
TRBJ2-3,TRBV30,many,.,TGTGCCTGCAACCTCAATGGGGGAGGCACAGATACGCAGTATTTT,CACNLNGGGTDTQYF
TRBJ2-5,TRBV5-4,many,TRBD2,TGTGCCAGCAGCACAAAAGCGGGGGGGCCTGAAGAGACCCAGTACTTC,CASSTKAGGPEETQYF
TRBJ2-3,TRBV28,many,.,TGTGCCAGCAGAGGGGGGTCGACAGATACGCAGTATTTT,CASRGGSTDTQYF